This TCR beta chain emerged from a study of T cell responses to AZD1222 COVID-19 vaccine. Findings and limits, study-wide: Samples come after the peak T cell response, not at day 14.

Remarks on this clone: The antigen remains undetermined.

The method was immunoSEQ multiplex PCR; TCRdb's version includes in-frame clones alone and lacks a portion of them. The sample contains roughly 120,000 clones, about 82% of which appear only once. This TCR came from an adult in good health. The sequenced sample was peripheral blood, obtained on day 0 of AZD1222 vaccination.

The CDR3 DNA follows: TGTGCCAGCTCCCTTGGCAGGGATTATGGCTACACCTTC. This translates into CASSLGRDYGYTF. The V gene is TRBV18, the J gene TRBJ1-2, with TRBD1 as a possible D gene (5 bases). Trimming took off 6 bases at V and 5 bases at J, with 13 bases between the two ends. Germline lookup yields CDR1 KGHSH and CDR2 LQKENI. The CDR3 extends over 13 amino acids.